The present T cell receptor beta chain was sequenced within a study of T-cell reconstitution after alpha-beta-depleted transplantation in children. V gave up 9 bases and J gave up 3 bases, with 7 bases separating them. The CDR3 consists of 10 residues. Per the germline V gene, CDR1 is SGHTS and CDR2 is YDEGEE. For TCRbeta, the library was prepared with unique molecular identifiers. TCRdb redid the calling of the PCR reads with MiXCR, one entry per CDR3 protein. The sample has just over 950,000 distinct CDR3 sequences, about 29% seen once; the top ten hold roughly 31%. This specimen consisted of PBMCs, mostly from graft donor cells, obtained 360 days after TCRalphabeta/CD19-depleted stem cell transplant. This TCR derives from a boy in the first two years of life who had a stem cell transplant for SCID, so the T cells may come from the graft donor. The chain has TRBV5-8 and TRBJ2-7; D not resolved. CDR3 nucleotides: TGTGCCATCCAAGGCTACGAGCAGTACTTC. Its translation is CAIQGYEQYF.